A selection of T cell receptor beta chains follows, all from one sample in a study of early T cells in non-severe SARS-CoV-2 infection. TCRdb re-called the 5' RACE reads with MiXCR, one entry per CDR3 protein. This table holds around 29,000 distinct CDR3 sequences, 5.3% found once. What was sequenced was whole blood. These receptors came from an adult who was a healthcare worker with PCR-confirmed SARS-CoV-2 infection or an uninfected control (not recorded which). Both conserved end residues are part of each CDR3. D genes are given only for firm matches. The size field is filled for only some rows; it gives once, few, many or a size class.

CDR3aa: CASSSRLAGRTDTQYF
CDR3nt: TGTGCCAGCAGCTCGCGACTAGCGGGTCGCACAGATACGCAGTATTTT
abundance: many
j_gene: TRBJ2-3
d_gene: TRBD2
v_gene: TRBV5-6

CDR3aa: CSVETSAGANVLTF
CDR3nt: TGCAGCGTTGAAACGTCAGCTGGGGCCAACGTCCTGACTTTC
abundance: -
j_gene: TRBJ2-6
d_gene: -
v_gene: TRBV29-1

CDR3aa: CASSPKGTGQVDVLTF
CDR3nt: TGTGCCAGCAGCCCCAAGGGTACAGGTCAGGTCGACGTCCTGACTTTC
abundance: many
j_gene: TRBJ2-6
d_gene: -
v_gene: TRBV7-3

CDR3aa: CASSRDSTYEQYF
CDR3nt: TGTGCCAGTAGCCGGGACAGTACCTACGAGCAGTACTTC
abundance: -
j_gene: TRBJ2-7
d_gene: TRBD1
v_gene: TRBV19

CDR3aa: CASSLRNYGYTF
CDR3nt: TGTGCCAGTAGTCTCCGCAACTATGGCTACACCTTC
abundance: many
j_gene: TRBJ1-2
d_gene: -
v_gene: TRBV19

CDR3aa: CASSLSRGYSYNEQFF
CDR3nt: TGTGCCAGCAGTCTCTCAAGGGGGTACTCCTACAATGAGCAGTTCTTC
abundance: many
j_gene: TRBJ2-1
d_gene: -
v_gene: TRBV12-3/TRBV12-4

CDR3aa: CSAGGLAGGETQYF
CDR3nt: TGCAGTGCTGGGGGACTAGCGGGAGGGGAGACCCAGTACTTC
abundance: -
j_gene: TRBJ2-5
d_gene: TRBD2
v_gene: TRBV20-1

CDR3aa: CASSPQPSYNSPLHF
CDR3nt: TGTGCCAGCTCACCACAACCCTCCTATAATTCACCCCTCCACTTT
abundance: many
j_gene: TRBJ1-6
d_gene: -
v_gene: TRBV18

CDR3aa: CASSHGQGFYEQYF
CDR3nt: TGTGCCAGCAGCCATGGACAGGGGTTCTACGAGCAGTACTTC
abundance: many
j_gene: TRBJ2-7
d_gene: TRBD1
v_gene: TRBV3-1

CDR3aa: CATSIAPGLAGSETQYF
CDR3nt: TGTGCCACCAGCATAGCACCGGGACTAGCGGGATCAGAGACCCAGTACTTC
abundance: many
j_gene: TRBJ2-5
d_gene: TRBD2
v_gene: TRBV15

CDR3aa: CASSMWSASQINPNEQYF
CDR3nt: TGTGCCAGTAGTATGTGGTCAGCCTCCCAAATTAACCCCAACGAGCAGTACTTC
abundance: many
j_gene: TRBJ2-7
d_gene: -
v_gene: TRBV19

CDR3aa: CASSQIINSGNTIYF
CDR3nt: TGTGCCAGCAGCCAGATAATCAACTCTGGAAACACCATATATTTT
abundance: -
j_gene: TRBJ1-3
d_gene: -
v_gene: TRBV4-2

CDR3aa: CASSLPGTYGYTF
CDR3nt: TGTGCCAGCAGCCTCCCGGGCACCTATGGCTACACCTTC
abundance: many
j_gene: TRBJ1-2
d_gene: -
v_gene: TRBV3-1

CDR3aa: CASSLALSGRARNEQFF
CDR3nt: TGTGCCAGCAGCTTAGCCTTAAGCGGGAGGGCTCGAAATGAGCAGTTCTTC
abundance: many
j_gene: TRBJ2-1
d_gene: TRBD2
v_gene: TRBV7-6

CDR3aa: CASSLTDVAYEQYF
CDR3nt: TGTGCCAGCAGCCTCACCGACGTGGCCTACGAGCAGTACTTC
abundance: -
j_gene: TRBJ2-7
d_gene: -
v_gene: TRBV11-2

CDR3aa: CASSLYRRHTF
CDR3nt: TGTGCCAGCAGCTTGTACAGGCGCCACACCTTC
abundance: few
j_gene: TRBJ1-2
d_gene: -
v_gene: TRBV5-6

CDR3aa: CASSRLAGGESYNEQFF
CDR3nt: TGCGCCAGCAGTCGCCTAGCGGGAGGGGAGTCCTACAATGAGCAGTTCTTC
abundance: few
j_gene: TRBJ2-1
d_gene: TRBD2
v_gene: TRBV5-1

CDR3aa: CASSLGLAGALTGELFF
CDR3nt: TGTGCCAGCAGCTTAGGCCTAGCGGGAGCCCTCACCGGGGAGCTGTTTTTT
abundance: -
j_gene: TRBJ2-2
d_gene: TRBD2
v_gene: TRBV7-7

CDR3aa: CASSLLGYEQYF
CDR3nt: TGTGCCAGCAGTTTATTGGGCTACGAGCAGTACTTC
abundance: -
j_gene: TRBJ2-7
d_gene: -
v_gene: TRBV12-3/TRBV12-4

CDR3aa: CASSAGTGTYEQYF
CDR3nt: TGTGCCAGCAGTGCCGGGACAGGGACCTACGAGCAGTACTTC
abundance: few
j_gene: TRBJ2-7
d_gene: TRBD1
v_gene: TRBV6-5

CDR3aa: CASISGFGSPGYTF
CDR3nt: TGTGCCAGCATCAGCGGGTTTGGATCTCCTGGCTACACCTTC
abundance: many
j_gene: TRBJ1-2
d_gene: -
v_gene: TRBV21-1

CDR3aa: CASSLGQQANYGYTF
CDR3nt: TGTGCCAGCAGCTTGGGACAGCAAGCTAACTATGGCTACACCTTC
abundance: many
j_gene: TRBJ1-2
d_gene: TRBD1
v_gene: TRBV7-6

CDR3aa: CASSQDRLAPYNEQFF
CDR3nt: TGCGCCAGCAGCCAAGATAGGCTAGCCCCCTACAATGAGCAGTTCTTC
abundance: many
j_gene: TRBJ2-1
d_gene: -
v_gene: TRBV4-3

CDR3aa: CASSQDETSGRSTDTQYF
CDR3nt: TGCGCCAGCAGCCAAGATGAGACTAGCGGGAGGAGCACAGATACGCAGTATTTT
abundance: many
j_gene: TRBJ2-3
d_gene: TRBD2
v_gene: TRBV4-1

CDR3aa: CASSQAGKGNQPQHF
CDR3nt: TGCGCCAGCAGCCAGGCAGGGAAGGGAAATCAGCCCCAGCATTTT
abundance: many
j_gene: TRBJ1-5
d_gene: -
v_gene: TRBV4-3

CDR3aa: CASSLRDGRGYTF
CDR3nt: TGTGCCAGCAGCTTAAGGGATGGTAGAGGCTACACCTTC
abundance: many
j_gene: TRBJ1-2
d_gene: -
v_gene: TRBV7-3